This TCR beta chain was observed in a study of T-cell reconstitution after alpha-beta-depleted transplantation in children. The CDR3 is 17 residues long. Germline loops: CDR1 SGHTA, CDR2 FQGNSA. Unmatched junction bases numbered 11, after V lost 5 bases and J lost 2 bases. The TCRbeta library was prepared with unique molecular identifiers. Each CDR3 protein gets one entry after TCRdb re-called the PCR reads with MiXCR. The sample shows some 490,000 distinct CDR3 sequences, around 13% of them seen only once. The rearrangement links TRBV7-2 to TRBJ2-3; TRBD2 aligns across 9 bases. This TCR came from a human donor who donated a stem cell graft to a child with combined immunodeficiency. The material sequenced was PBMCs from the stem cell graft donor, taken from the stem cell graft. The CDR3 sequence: CASSLTLAGGFTDTQYF. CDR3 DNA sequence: TGTGCCAGCAGCCTCACTTTGGCGGGAGGGTTCACAGATACGCAGTATTTT.